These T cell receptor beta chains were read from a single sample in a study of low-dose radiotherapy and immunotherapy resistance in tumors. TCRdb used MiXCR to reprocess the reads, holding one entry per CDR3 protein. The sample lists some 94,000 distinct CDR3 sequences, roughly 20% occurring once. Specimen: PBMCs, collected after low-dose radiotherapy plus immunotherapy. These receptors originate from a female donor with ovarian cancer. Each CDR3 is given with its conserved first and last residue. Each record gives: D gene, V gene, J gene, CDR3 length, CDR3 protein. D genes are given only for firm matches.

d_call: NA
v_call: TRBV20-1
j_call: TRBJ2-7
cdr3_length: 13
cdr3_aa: CSARDIRRYEQYF

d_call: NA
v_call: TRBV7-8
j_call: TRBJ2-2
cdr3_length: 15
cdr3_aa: CASSLGRGAGGELFF

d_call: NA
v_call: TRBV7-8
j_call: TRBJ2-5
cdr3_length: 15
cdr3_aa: CASSRYWVPGETQYF

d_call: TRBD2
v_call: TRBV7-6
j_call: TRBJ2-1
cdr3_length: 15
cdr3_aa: CASSPASGGAGEQFF

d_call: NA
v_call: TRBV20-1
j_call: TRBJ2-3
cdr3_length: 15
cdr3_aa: CSAIFLRGSTDTQYF

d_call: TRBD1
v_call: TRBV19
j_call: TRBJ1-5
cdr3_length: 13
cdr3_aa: CARQGAPCQPQHF

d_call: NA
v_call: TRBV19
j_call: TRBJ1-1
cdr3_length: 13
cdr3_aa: CANTGRLNTEAFF

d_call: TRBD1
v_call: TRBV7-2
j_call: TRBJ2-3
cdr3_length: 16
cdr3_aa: CASSPRTGGERDTQYF

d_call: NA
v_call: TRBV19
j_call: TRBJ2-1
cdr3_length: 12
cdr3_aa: CASSINNNEQFF

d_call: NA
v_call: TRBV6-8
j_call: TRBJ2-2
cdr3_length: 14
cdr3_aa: CASTGGPDTGELFF

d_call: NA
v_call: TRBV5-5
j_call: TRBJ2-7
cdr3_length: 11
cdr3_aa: CASSLGDEQYF

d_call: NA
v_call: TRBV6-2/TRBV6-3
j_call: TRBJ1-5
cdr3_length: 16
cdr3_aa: CAPPSCGEGGNQPQHF

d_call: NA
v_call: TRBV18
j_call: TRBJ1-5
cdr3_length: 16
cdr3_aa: CASSPPSQGPWGPQHF

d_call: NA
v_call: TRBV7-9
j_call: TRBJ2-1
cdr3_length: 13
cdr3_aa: CASSLGSSNEQFF

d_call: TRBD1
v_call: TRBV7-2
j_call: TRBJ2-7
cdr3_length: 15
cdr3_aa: CASSLQQGAPYEQYF

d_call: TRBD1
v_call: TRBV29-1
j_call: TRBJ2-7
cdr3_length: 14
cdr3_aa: CSVARDRGLHEQYF

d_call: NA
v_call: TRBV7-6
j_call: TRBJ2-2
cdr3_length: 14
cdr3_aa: CASSLFGGTGELFF

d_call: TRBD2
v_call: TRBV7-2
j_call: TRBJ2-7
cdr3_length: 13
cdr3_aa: CASRLGGAYEQYF

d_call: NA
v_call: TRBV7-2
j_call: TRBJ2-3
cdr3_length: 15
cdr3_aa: CASRGGGKLTDTQYF

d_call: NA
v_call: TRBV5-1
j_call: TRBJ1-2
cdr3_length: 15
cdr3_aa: CASSRSGGETYGYTF

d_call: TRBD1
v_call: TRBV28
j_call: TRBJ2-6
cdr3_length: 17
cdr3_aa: CASSSGQGYSGANVLTF

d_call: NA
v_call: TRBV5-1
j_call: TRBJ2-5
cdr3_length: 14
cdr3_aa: CASSGLEGGETQYF

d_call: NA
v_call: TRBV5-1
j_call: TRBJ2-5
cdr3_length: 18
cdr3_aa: CASSAKGAGGVGQETQYF

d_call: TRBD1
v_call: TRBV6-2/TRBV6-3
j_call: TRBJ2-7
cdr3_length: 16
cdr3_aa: CASIRTGGHQLYEQYF

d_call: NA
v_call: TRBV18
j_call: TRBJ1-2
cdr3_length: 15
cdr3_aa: CASSPKTDISDGYTF

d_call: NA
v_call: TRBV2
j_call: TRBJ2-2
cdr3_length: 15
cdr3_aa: CATKRRTANTGELFF

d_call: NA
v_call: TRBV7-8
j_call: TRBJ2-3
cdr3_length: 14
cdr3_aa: CASSPYGSTDTQYF

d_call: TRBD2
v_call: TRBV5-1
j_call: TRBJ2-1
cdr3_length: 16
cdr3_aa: CASSLTSGHSYNEQFF

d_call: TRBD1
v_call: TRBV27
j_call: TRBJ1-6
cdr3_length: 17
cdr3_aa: CASSRDRGSSYNSPLHF

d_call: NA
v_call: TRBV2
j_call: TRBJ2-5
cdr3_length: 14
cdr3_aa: CASTRRLGQETQYF

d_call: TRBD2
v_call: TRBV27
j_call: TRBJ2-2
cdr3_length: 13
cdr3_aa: CASTGGPGGELFF

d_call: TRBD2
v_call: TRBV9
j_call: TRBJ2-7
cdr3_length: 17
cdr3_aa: CASSVGLAGTTEGEQYF

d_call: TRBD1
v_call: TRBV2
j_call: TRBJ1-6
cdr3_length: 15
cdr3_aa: CASRETGGDNSALHF

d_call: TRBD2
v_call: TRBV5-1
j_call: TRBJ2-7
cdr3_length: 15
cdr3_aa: CASSLGQRGTYEQYF

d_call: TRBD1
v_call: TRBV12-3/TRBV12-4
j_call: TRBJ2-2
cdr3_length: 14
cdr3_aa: CASGDRGQAGELFF